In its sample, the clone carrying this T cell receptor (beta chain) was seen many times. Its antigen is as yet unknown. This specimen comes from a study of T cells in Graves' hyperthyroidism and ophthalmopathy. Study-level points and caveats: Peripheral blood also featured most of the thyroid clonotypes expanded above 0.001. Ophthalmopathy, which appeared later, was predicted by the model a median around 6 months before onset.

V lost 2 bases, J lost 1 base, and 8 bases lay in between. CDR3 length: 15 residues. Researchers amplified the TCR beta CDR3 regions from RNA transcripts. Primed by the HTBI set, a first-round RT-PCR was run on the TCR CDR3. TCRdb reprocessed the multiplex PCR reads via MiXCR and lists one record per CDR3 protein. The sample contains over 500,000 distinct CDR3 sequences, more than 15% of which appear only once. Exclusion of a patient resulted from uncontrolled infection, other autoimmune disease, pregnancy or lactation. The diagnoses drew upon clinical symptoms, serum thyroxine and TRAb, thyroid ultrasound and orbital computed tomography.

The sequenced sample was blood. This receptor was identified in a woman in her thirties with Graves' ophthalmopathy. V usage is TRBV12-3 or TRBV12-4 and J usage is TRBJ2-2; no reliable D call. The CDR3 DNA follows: TGTGCCAGCAGTTTAAGGCAGGTGAACACCGGGGAGCTGTTTTTT. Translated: CASSLRQVNTGELFF.